This TCR beta chain is from a study of technical replicates of blood from a few donors. Method: immunoSEQ multiplex PCR; TCRdb's copy keeps in-frame clones and lacks some. The sample includes more than 65,000 clones, roughly 95% seen only once; the top ten take 0.37%. Germline values: CDR1 SGHRS, CDR2 YFSETQ. There are 14 residues in the CDR3. J lost 7 bases, V lost 3 bases, and 3 bases had no gene match. Material for sequencing was T cells isolated from PBMCs. The chain uses TRBV5-1 and TRBJ2-2, with 10 positions matching TRBD1. This sequence originates from a human donor in good health. The CDR3 here is CASSWGQGLGELFF. For the CDR3, the DNA is TGCGCCAGCAGCTGGGGACAGGGGCTCGGGGAGCTGTTTTTT. Supplemented by reference TRBV5-1 and TRBJ2-2, the full variable domain reads KAGVTQTPRYLIKTRGQQVTLSCSPISGHRSVSWYQQTPGQGLQFLFEYFSETQRNKGNFPGRFSGRQFSNSRSEMNVSTLELGDSALYLCASSWGQGLGELFFGEGSRLTVL.